A single sample is the source of the 23 T cell receptor beta chains below, sequenced in a study of T cells in Graves' hyperthyroidism and ophthalmopathy. Using RNA transcripts as the source, TCR beta CDR3 regions were amplified. Primed by the HTBI set, a first-round RT-PCR was run on the TCR CDR3. Each CDR3 protein gets one entry after TCRdb re-called the multiplex PCR reads with MiXCR. The table includes more than 500,000 distinct CDR3 sequences, over 45% detected once. What was sequenced was peripheral blood or thyroid tissue (not recorded which). Receptors originate from an adult woman with Graves' disease, either hyperthyroidism or ophthalmopathy (not recorded which).

The table lists this clonotype with many counts. This sequence joins TRBV5-1 and TRBJ1-4, with D unresolved. V lost 0 bases, J lost 0 bases, and 6 bases lay in between. The CDR3 totals 15 residues. Germline CDR1 and CDR2: SGHRS and YFSETQ. The CDR3 nucleotides are TGCGCCAGCAGCTTGGGGGGATCAACTAATGAAAAACTGTTTTTT. This gives the protein CASSLGGSTNEKLFF. Using reference TRBV5-1 and TRBJ1-4 for the parts outside the CDR3, the full variable domain is KAGVTQTPRYLIKTRGQQVTLSCSPISGHRSVSWYQQTPGQGLQFLFEYFSETQRNKGNFPGRFSGRQFSNSRSEMNVSTLELGDSALYLCASSLGGSTNEKLFFGSGTQLSVL.

CDR3 coding DNA: TGCAGTGCTACAAGGGCAGGGAGCACCTACGAGCAGTACTTC. It encodes CSATRAGSTYEQYF. V and J are TRBV20-1 and TRBJ2-7, with D possibly being TRBD1 or TRBD2 (5 bases each). V lost 4 bases to trimming and J lost 2 bases, with 15 bases between them. Germline lookup yields CDR1 DFQATT and CDR2 SNEGSKA (reference sequence). CDR3 length: 14 residues.

This clonotype has ten or more counts. V usage is TRBV11-2 and J usage is TRBJ2-5; D is perhaps TRBD1 (6 bases). In germline, CDR1 is SGHAT, CDR2 FQNNGV. CDR3 size: 15 residues. V was shortened by 2 bases and J by 5 bases, with 15 bases between the two germline ends. CDR3 coding DNA: TGTGCCAGCAGCTTATCCCAGGGGCCCAGGGAGACCCAGTACTTC. Protein: CASSLSQGPRETQYF.

This clonotype was found a few times. One end of the junction fails to match germline, which may point to a read error. The rearrangement joins TRBV5-8 to TRBJ2-2; 11 bases align to TRBD2. CDR3 length: 18 residues. Germline V gives CDR1 SGHTS, CDR2 YDEGEE. The CDR3 protein is CASSQESSASGRIRVLFF. The CDR3, as DNA: TGCGCCAGCAGCCAAGAAAGTTCTGCTAGCGGGAGGATTCGGGTGCTGTTTTTT. Supplemented by reference TRBV5-8 and TRBJ2-2, the full variable domain reads EAGVTQSPTHLIKTRGQQATLRCSPISGHTSVYWYQQALGLGLQFLLWYDEGEERNRGNFPPRFSGRQFPNYSSELNVNALELEDSALYLCASSQESSASGRIRVLFFGEGSRLTVL.

The chain combines TRBV9 with TRBJ1-2; D is undetermined. Germline V CDR1 and CDR2: SGDLS, YYNGEE. Between the trimmed V and J ends, which lost 4 bases and 8 bases, there was a span of 15 bases. The CDR3 spans 13 residues. The DNA of the CDR3 is TGTGCCAGCAGCTTGACACTGGGGAGCGGCTACACCTTC. The encoded protein is CASSLTLGSGYTF.

Ten or more counts support this clonotype. The chain carries TRBV12-3 or TRBV12-4 and TRBJ1-5; D is undetermined. The CDR3 loop spans 16 amino acids. Trimming cost V 1 base and J 0 bases, with 10 bases left between them. In DNA, the CDR3 is TGTGCCAGCAGTTTAGGGGTAGCAGCTAGCAATCAGCCCCAGCATTTT. It yields the protein CASSLGVAASNQPQHF.

This clonotype was seen many times. Written as DNA, the CDR3 is TGTGCCAGCAGCTTAGATGGACAGGCCTCTGGGGCCAACGTCCTGACTTTC. Its translation: CASSLDGQASGANVLTF. The rearrangement links TRBV11-2 to TRBJ2-6, with 7 bases lining up with TRBD1. The CDR3 is made up of 17 amino acids. The V gene's germline CDR1 is SGHAT and CDR2 FQNNGV. The ends lost 0 bases at V and 0 bases at J; junction bases unmatched: 2.

This clonotype was found many times. V and J are TRBV2 and TRBJ1-6; D uncertain. The CDR3 length is 13 residues. V gave up 7 bases and J gave up 7 bases, with 11 bases separating them. In germline, CDR1 is SNHLY, CDR2 FYNNEI. This chain's CDR3 is CASTDQANSPLHF. CDR3 bases: TGTGCCAGCACGGACCAGGCAAATTCACCCCTCCACTTT.

The chain links TRBV4-3 to TRBJ1-3; the D is unclear. Germline-derived CDR1 and CDR2 are LGHNA and YSLEER. The ends were cut back, 4 bases at V and 2 bases at J, with 15 bases in the middle. The CDR3 sequence is 16 residues long. CDR3 in DNA: TGCGCCAGCAGCCTAGTAATAGGACGCACTGGAAACACCATATATTTT. This gives the protein CASSLVIGRTGNTIYF.

With regard to this clonotype: The junction departs from germline at one end; a sequencing error may be responsible. The CDR3 DNA follows: TGTGCTAGCAGCTCGACTAGCGGGAGGGCCGGGACCCAGTACTTC. It codes for CASSSTSGRAGTQYF. The J gene is TRBJ2-5, the V gene TRBV7-7; 14 bases fit TRBD2. Per the germline V gene, CDR1 is SSHAT and CDR2 is FNYEAQ (reference sequence). The CDR3 covers 15 residues. Full variable domain (outside the CDR3, taken from reference TRBV7-7 and TRBJ2-5): GAGVSQSPRYKVTKRGQDVTLRCDPISSHATLYWYQQALGQGPEFLTYFNYEAQPDKSGLPSDRFSAERPEGSISTLTIQRTEQRDSAMYRCASSSTSGRAGTQYFGPGTRLLVL.

This chain connects TRBV11-2 to TRBJ2-5; no reliable D call. CDR3 length: 11 amino acids. CDR1 and CDR2 from the germline V gene are SGHAT and FQNNGV. Between the trimmed V and J ends, which lost 5 bases and 7 bases, there was a span of 8 bases. The CDR3 sequence: CASSQAGTQYF. The DNA for the CDR3 is TGTGCCAGCAGCCAAGCAGGGACCCAGTACTTC.

The chain links TRBV25-1 to TRBJ2-7; the match to TRBD2 covers 8 bases. This CDR3 has 13 amino acids. Germline V gene sequence: CDR1 MGHDK, CDR2 SYGVNS. For the CDR3, the DNA is TGTGCTAGATCGCGGGAGGACTCCTACGAGCAGTACTTC. The encoded protein is CARSREDSYEQYF.

The genes are TRBV9 and TRBJ1-1; D not resolved. The germline gives CDR1 SGDLS, CDR2 YYNGEE. Trimming pared 0 bases from V and 7 bases from J, leaving 10 bases between. The CDR3 consists of 13 residues. This chain's CDR3 is CASSVGPGNEAFF. The CDR3, as DNA: TGTGCCAGCAGCGTAGGTCCCGGGAATGAAGCTTTCTTT.

This clonotype was observed many times. The chain has TRBV12-3 or TRBV12-4 and TRBJ1-1; D is ambiguous. The CDR3 covers 15 residues. Deletions cut 7 bases from V and 1 base from J, with 16 bases between. The CDR3 is CASKPRLGGNTEAFF. The CDR3 DNA reads TGTGCCAGCAAACCGAGGCTCGGAGGGAACACTGAAGCTTTCTTT.

Comment on this clonotype: The junction does not match germline at one end; this may be a read error. The J gene is TRBJ2-5, the V gene TRBV20-1; D is uncertain. The CDR3 sequence is 12 residues long. CDR1 is DFQATT, CDR2 SNEGSKA, per germline (reference sequence). CDR3 in amino acids: CGARGPQETRYF. Here the CDR3 DNA reads TGCGGTGCTAGAGGCCCCCAAGAGACCCGGTACTTC.

CDR3 sequence reads: CSAREDLQEEQYF. The CDR3 DNA sequence: TGCAGTGCTAGAGAGGACCTTCAAGAGGAGCAGTACTTC. The gene calls are TRBV20-1 and TRBJ2-7, with D unresolved. The length of the CDR3 is 13 residues. Per germline, CDR1 DFQATT and CDR2 SNEGSKA (reference sequence). V was pared by 0 bases and J by 7 bases, with 13 bases between.

This clonotype was observed at least ten times. The chain carries TRBV20-1 and TRBJ1-2; D unresolved. The CDR3 has 12 residues. Germline CDR1 and CDR2: DFQATT and SNEGSKA (reference sequence). V lost 2 bases and J 0 bases, leaving 4 bases between the germline ends. This CDR3 reads CSARNPNYGYTF. Written as DNA, the CDR3 is TGCAGTGCTAGAAACCCTAACTATGGCTACACCTTC.

This clonotype was detected only a few times. The chain links TRBV10-3 to TRBJ1-2; maybe TRBD1 (6 bases). CDR1 is ENHRY and CDR2 is SYGVKD in the germline V gene. Trimming took 4 bases from V and 3 from J, leaving 9 bases between them. This CDR3 is 13 amino acids long. The CDR3 is CAISVGGDYGYTF. The CDR3, as DNA: TGTGCCATCAGTGTAGGGGGAGACTATGGCTACACCTTC.

This clonotype has at least ten counts. V is TRBV29-1 and J is TRBJ1-5; 8 bases line up with TRBD1. Germline trimming cut 6 bases from V and 6 bases from J; bases unmatched to any gene: 7. In germline, CDR1 is SQVTM, CDR2 ANQGSEA. This CDR3 has 13 amino acids. In DNA form, the CDR3 reads TGCAGCGTGGGTGGACAGGGCAGTCAGCCCCAGCATTTT. It translates to CSVGGQGSQPQHF. The full variable domain, rest sourced from reference TRBV29-1 and TRBJ1-5, is SAVISQKPSRDICQRGTSLTIQCQVDSQVTMMFWYRQQPGQSLTLIATANQGSEATYESGFVIDKFPISRPNLTFSTLTVSNMSPEDSSIYLCSVGGQGSQPQHFGDGTRLSIL.

In its sample, this clonotype was seen a few times. V is TRBV19 and J is TRBJ1-1; D remains ambiguous. In germline, CDR1 is LNHDA, CDR2 SQIVND (reference sequence). Trimming removed 5 bases from V and 5 bases from J, with 15 bases in between. This CDR3 comprises 14 residues. CDR3 nucleotides: TGTGCCAGTAGTCCACGGACCATTTGGACTGAAGCTTTCTTT. Protein product: CASSPRTIWTEAFF. The full variable domain, with the rest looked up from reference TRBV19 and TRBJ1-1, is DGGITQSPKYLFRKEGQNVTLSCEQNLNHDAMYWYRQDPGQGLRLIYYSQIVNDFQKGDIAEGYSVSREKKESFPLTVTSAQKNPTAFYLCASSPRTIWTEAFFGQGTRLTVV.

The genes are TRBV6-2 or TRBV6-3 and TRBJ1-2, with D possibly being TRBD1 (6 bases). Trimming stripped 4 bases from V and 3 bases from J, with 9 bases between. From germline, CDR1 is MNHEY and CDR2 SVGEGT. The CDR3 is 13 residues long. The CDR3 DNA is TGTGCCAGCAGTTCGGACAGCTACTATGGCTACACCTTC. This codes for CASSSDSYYGYTF.

The sample holds one count of this clonotype. This chain connects TRBV4-3 to TRBJ2-7; D possibly matches TRBD1 or TRBD2 (6 bases each). The CDR3 runs to 14 residues. V was pared by 1 base and J by 2 bases, with 9 bases between. Per the germline V gene, CDR1 is LGHNA and CDR2 is YSLEER. The DNA for the CDR3 is TGCGCCAGCAGCCAAGCCCGGGGGCCCTACGAGCAGTACTTC. The encoded protein is CASSQARGPYEQYF.

This clonotype was seen a few times. The chain uses TRBV15 and TRBJ2-7; 7 bases fit TRBD1. The germline CDR1 and CDR2 sequences are LNHNV and YYDKDF (reference sequence). V lost 1 base, J lost 5 bases, and 8 bases stayed unmatched. There are 15 residues in the CDR3. CDR3 residues: CATSRGQGPGNEQYF. The CDR3 region has the DNA TGTGCCACCAGCAGAGGACAGGGTCCAGGAAACGAGCAGTACTTC.